This TCR beta chain came from a study of vaccination effects on CD4 cells after COVID-19. Trimming cost V 5 bases and J 8 bases; bases outside gene matches: 9. Germline-derived CDR1 and CDR2 are GTSNPN and SVGIG (reference sequence). The CDR3 contains 13 residues. This clone was recorded a few times. Its antigen is still unknown. ViraFEST assay sequencing came after antigen-specific CD4+ T cells were expanded with viral peptide pools. Upon completion of under eleven days in culture, CD4+ T cells were isolated. As their vaccination, participants received two doses of either BNT162b2 or mRNA-1273. Previously uninfected by SARS-CoV-2, the vaccine recipients also showed negative nucleocapsid antibodies. Clones were read by immunoSEQ multiplex PCR, and TCRdb kept only the in-frame ones, dropping some. The sample lists some 15,000 clones, approximately 68% occurring once. Notes on the study in general: Late post-vaccination, clones induced by infection and those induced by vaccine underwent marked clonal contraction. The study got few convalescent patients and did not collect any early post-infection timepoints. There was only 1 of 255 vaccine-induced clones in healthy vaccinees that cross-reacted with common cold coronaviruses.

The sequences come from CD4+ T cells from PBMCs cultured with HCoV-NL63 spike peptides, collected after COVID-19 vaccination. This chain connects TRBV30 to TRBJ2-1; 7 bases match TRBD1. This TCR was sampled from a human donor who received a COVID-19 vaccine. CDR3 bases: TGTGCCTGGGCTAGACAGGGAAAGGATGAGCAGTTCTTC. Translating gives CAWARQGKDEQFF.